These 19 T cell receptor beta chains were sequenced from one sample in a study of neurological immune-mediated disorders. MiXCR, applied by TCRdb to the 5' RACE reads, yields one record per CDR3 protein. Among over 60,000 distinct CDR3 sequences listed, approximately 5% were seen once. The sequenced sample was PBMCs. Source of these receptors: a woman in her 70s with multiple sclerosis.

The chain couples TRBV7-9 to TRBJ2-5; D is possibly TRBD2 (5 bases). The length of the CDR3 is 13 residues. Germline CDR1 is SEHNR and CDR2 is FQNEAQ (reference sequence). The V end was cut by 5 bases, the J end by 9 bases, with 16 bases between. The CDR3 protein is CASSLEDGVAQYF. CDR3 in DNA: TGTGCCAGCAGCCTAGAGGACGGGGTGGCCCAGTACTTC.

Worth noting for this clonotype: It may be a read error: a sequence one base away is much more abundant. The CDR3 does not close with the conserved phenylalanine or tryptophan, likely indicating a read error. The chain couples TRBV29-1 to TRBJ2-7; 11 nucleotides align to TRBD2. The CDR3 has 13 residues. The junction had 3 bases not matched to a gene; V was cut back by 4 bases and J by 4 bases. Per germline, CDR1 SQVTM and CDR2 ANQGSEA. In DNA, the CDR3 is TGCAGCGTTGGGGGACTAGCGGTTTACGAGCAGTACTGC. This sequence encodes CSVGGLAVYEQYC.

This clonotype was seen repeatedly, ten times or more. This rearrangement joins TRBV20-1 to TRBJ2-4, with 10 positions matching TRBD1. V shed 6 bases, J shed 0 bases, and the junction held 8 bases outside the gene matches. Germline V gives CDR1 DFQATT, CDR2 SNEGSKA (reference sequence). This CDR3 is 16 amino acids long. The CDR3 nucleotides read TGCAGTGCGCCCCTGGGGACAGGGGTAGCCAAAAACATTCAGTACTTC. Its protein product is CSAPLGTGVAKNIQYF.

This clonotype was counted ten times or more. CDR3 in DNA: TGCAGCGTTGAGGGGGACAGGGGAAGCGGCTACACCTTC. Its translation: CSVEGDRGSGYTF. This chain connects TRBV29-1 to TRBJ1-2; 10 nucleotides agree with TRBD1. Per germline, CDR1 SQVTM and CDR2 ANQGSEA. The V segment lost 3 bases and the J segment 8 bases; nucleotides outside the gene matches: 6. This CDR3 is built from 13 residues.

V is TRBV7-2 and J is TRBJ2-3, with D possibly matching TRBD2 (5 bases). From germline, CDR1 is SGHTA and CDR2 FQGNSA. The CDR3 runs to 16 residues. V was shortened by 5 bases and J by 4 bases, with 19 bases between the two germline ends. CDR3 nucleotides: TGTGCCAGCAGCCCCCCGAAACGTGGGAGAGCAGATACGCAGTATTTT. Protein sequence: CASSPPKRGRADTQYF. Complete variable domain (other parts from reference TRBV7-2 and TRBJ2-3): GAGVSQSPSNKVTEKGKDVELRCDPISGHTALYWYRQSLGQGLEFLIYFQGNSAPDKSGLPSDRFSAERTGGSVSTLTIQRTQQEDSAVYLCASSPPKRGRADTQYFGPGTRLTVL.

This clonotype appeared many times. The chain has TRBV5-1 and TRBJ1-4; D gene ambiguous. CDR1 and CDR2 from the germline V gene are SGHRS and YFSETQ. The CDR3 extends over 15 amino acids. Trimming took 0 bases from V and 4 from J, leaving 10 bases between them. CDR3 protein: CASSLVSSYNEKLFF. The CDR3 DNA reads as TGCGCCAGCAGCTTGGTTTCCAGCTATAATGAAAAACTGTTTTTT. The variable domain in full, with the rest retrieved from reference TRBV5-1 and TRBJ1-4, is KAGVTQTPRYLIKTRGQQVTLSCSPISGHRSVSWYQQTPGQGLQFLFEYFSETQRNKGNFPGRFSGRQFSNSRSEMNVSTLELGDSALYLCASSLVSSYNEKLFFGSGTQLSVL.

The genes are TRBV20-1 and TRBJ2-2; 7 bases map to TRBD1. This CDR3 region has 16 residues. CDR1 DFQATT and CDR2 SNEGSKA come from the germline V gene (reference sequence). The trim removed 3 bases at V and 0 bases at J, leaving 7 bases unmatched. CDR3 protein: CSARTRQGTNTGELFF. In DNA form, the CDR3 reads TGCAGTGCTAGGACCCGACAGGGAACGAACACCGGGGAGCTGTTTTTT.

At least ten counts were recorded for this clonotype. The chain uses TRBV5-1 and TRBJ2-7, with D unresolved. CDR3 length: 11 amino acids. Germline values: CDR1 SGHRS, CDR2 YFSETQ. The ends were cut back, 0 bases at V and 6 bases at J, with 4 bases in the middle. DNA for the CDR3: TGCGCCAGCAGCTTGGGTCCCGAGCAGTACTTC. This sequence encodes CASSLGPEQYF.

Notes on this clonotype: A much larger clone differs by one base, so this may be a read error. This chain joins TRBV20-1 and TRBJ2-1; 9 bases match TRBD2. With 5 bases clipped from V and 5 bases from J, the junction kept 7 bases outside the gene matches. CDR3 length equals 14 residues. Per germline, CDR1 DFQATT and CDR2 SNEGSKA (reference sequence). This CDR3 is CSALGSGGNNEQFF. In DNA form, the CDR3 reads TGCAGTGCTTTGGGTAGCGGGGGTAACAATGAGCAGTTCTTC.

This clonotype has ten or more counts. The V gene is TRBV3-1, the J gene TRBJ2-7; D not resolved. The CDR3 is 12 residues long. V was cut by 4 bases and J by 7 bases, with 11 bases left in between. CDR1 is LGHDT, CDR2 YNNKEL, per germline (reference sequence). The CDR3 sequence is CASSPRLGEQYF. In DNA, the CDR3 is TGTGCCAGCAGCCCCAGGCTTGGAGAGCAGTACTTC.

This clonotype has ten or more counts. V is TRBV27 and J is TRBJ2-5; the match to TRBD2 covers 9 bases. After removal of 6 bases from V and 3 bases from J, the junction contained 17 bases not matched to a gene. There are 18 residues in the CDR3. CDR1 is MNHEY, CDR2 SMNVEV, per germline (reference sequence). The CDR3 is CASSPSPGVAGVEETQYF. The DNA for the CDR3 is TGTGCCAGCAGCCCCTCTCCGGGGGTAGCGGGAGTGGAAGAGACCCAGTACTTC.

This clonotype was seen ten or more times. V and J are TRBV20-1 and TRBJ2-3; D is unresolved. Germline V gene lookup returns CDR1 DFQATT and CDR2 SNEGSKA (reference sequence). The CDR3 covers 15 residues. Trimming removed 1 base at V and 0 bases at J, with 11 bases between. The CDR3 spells CSARGPGESTDTQYF. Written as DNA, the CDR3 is TGCAGTGCTAGAGGTCCGGGTGAGAGCACAGATACGCAGTATTTT.

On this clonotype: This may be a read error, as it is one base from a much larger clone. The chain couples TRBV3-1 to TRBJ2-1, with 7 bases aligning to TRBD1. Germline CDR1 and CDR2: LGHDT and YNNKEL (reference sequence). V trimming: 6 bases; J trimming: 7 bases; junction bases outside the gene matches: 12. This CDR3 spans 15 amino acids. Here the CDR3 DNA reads TGTGCCAGCAGTCTGGACGGGACAGCAAGTAATGAGCAGTTCTTC. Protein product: CASSLDGTASNEQFF.

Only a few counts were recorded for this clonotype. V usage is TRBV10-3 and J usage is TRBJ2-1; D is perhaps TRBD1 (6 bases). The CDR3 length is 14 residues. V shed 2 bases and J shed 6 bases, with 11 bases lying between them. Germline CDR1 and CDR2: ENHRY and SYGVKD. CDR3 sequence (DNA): TGTGCCATCAGTGAGGGGGGCAGCGTCAATGAGCAGTTCTTC. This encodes CAISEGGSVNEQFF.

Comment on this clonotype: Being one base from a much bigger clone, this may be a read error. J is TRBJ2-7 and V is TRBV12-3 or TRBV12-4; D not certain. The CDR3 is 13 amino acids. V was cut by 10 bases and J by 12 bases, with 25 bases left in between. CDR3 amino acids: CANSPQIPGPRYF. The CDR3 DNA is TGTGCCAACAGCCCCCAAATCCCGGGCCCGCGGTACTTC.

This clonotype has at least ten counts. The CDR3 region is CSAGTDRSFTEAFF. CDR3 nucleotides: TGCAGTGCTGGAACCGACAGGTCCTTCACTGAAGCTTTCTTT. The chain carries TRBV20-1 and TRBJ1-1; tentative D call: TRBD1 (6 bases). Trimming shortened V by 5 bases and J by 4 bases, and 17 bases separated the two germline ends. The germline gives CDR1 DFQATT, CDR2 SNEGSKA (reference sequence). The CDR3 has 14 amino acids.

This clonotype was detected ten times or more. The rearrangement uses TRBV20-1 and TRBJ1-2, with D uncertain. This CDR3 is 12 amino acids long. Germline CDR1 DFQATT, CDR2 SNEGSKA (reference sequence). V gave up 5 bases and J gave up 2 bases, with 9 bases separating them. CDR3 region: CSAPSTNYGYTF. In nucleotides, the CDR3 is TGCAGTGCTCCCTCCACGAACTATGGCTACACCTTC.

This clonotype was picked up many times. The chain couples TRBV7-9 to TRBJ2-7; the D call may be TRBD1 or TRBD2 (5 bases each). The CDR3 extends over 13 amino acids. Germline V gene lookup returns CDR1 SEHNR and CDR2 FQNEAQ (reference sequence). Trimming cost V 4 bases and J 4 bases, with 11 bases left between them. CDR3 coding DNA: TGTGCCAGCAGCTGGGACGGAGAGTACGAGCAGTACTTC. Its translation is CASSWDGEYEQYF.

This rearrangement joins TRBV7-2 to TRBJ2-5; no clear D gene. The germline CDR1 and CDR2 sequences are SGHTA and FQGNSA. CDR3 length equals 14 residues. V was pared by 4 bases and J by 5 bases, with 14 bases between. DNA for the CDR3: TGTGCCAGCAGCTCATCGGGCCCTGGGGAGACCCAGTACTTC. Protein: CASSSSGPGETQYF.